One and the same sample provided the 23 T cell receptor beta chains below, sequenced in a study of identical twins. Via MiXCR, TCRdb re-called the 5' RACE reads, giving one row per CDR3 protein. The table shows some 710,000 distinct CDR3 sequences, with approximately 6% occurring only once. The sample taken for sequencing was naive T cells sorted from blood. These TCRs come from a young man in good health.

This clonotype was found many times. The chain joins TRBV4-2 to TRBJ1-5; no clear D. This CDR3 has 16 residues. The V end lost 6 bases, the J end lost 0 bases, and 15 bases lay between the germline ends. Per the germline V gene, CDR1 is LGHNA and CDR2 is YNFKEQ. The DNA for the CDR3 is TGTGCCAGCAGACTATCTGGGCTGGATAGCAATCAGCCCCAGCATTTT. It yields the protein CASRLSGLDSNQPQHF.

CDR3 amino acids: CASSPTTGVGYANEQFF. The CDR3 coding sequence is TGTGCCAGCAGCCCTACTACAGGGGTCGGGTACGCGAATGAGCAGTTCTTC. The chain carries TRBV4-2 and TRBJ2-1; 7 nucleotides match TRBD1. The CDR3 is made up of 17 amino acids. Trimming removed 4 bases from V and 7 bases from J; junction bases left unmatched: 16. Germline V gives CDR1 LGHNA, CDR2 YNFKEQ.

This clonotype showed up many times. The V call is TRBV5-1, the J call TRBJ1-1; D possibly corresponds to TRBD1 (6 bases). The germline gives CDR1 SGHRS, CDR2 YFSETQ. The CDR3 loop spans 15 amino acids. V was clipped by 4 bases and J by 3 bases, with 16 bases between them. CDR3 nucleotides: TGCGCCAGCAGCCGCGGGAGGAGGGGGGACACTGAAGCTTTCTTT. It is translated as CASSRGRRGDTEAFF. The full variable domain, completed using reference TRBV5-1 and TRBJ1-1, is KAGVTQTPRYLIKTRGQQVTLSCSPISGHRSVSWYQQTPGQGLQFLFEYFSETQRNKGNFPGRFSGRQFSNSRSEMNVSTLELGDSALYLCASSRGRRGDTEAFFGQGTRLTVV.

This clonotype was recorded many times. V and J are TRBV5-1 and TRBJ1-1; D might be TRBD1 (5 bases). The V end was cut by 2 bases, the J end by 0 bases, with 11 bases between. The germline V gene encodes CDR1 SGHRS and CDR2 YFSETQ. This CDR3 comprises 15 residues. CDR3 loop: CASSLNRMVNTEAFF. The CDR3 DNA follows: TGCGCCAGCAGCTTAAACAGGATGGTGAACACTGAAGCTTTCTTT.

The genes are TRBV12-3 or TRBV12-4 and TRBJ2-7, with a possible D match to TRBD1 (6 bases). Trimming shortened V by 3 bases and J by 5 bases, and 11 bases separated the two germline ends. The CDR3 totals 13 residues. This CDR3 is CASSFQGLHEQYF. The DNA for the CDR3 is TGTGCCAGCAGTTTCCAGGGGTTGCACGAGCAGTACTTC.

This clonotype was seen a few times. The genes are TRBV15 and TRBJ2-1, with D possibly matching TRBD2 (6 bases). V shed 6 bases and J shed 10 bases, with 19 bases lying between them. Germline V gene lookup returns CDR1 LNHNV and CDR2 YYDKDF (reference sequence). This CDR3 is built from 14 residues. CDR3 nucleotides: TGTGCCACCAGTTTGACTAGTGGCCCACCAGAGCAGTTCTTC. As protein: CATSLTSGPPEQFF. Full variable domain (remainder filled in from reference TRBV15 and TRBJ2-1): DAMVIQNPRYQVTQFGKPVTLSCSQTLNHNVMYWYQQKSSQAPKLLFHYYDKDFNNEADTPDNFQSRRPNTSFCFLDIRSPGLGDTAMYLCATSLTSGPPEQFFGPGTRLTVL.

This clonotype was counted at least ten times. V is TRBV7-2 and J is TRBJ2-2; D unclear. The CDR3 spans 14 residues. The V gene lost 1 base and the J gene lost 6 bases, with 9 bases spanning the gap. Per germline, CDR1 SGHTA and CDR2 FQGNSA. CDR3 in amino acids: CASSLGGTAGELFF. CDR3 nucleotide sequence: TGTGCCAGCAGCTTAGGCGGTACTGCCGGGGAGCTGTTTTTT.

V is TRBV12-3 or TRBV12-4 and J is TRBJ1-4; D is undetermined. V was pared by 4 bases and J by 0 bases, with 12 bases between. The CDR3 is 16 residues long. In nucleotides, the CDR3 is TGTGCCAGCAGTTCTTTCCCACGAGCAACTAATGAAAAACTGTTTTTT. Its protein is CASSSFPRATNEKLFF.

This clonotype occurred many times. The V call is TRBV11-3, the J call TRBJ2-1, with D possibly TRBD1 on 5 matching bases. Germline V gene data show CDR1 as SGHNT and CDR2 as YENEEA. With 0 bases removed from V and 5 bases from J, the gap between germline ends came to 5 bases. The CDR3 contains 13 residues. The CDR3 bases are TGTGCCAGCAGCTTAGAACAGGACAATGAGCAGTTCTTC. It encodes CASSLEQDNEQFF.

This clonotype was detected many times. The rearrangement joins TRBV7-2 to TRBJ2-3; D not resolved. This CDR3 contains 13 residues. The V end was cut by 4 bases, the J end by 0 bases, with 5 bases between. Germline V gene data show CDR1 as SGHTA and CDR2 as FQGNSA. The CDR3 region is CASSSFSTDTQYF. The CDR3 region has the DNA TGTGCCAGCAGCTCTTTTAGCACAGATACGCAGTATTTT.

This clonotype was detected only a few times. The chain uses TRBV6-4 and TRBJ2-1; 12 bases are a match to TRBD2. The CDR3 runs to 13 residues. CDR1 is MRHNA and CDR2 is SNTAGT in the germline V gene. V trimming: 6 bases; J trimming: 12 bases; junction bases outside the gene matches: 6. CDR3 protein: CASRETSGRMQFF. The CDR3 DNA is TGTGCCAGCAGAGAGACTAGCGGGAGAATGCAGTTCTTC.

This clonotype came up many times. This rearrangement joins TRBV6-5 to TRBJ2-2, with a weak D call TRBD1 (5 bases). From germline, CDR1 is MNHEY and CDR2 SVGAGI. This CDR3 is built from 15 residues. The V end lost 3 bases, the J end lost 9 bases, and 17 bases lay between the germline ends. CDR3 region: CASSYLGSLGRELFF. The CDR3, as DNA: TGTGCCAGCAGTTATCTTGGTAGCTTGGGGCGGGAGCTGTTTTTT.

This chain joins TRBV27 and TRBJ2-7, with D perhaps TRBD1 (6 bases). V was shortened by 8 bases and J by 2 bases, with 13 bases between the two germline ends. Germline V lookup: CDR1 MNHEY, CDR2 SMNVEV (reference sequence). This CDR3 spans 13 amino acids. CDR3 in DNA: TGTGCCAGCCGAAGGACAGCGACCTACGAGCAGTACGTC. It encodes CASRRTATYEQYV.

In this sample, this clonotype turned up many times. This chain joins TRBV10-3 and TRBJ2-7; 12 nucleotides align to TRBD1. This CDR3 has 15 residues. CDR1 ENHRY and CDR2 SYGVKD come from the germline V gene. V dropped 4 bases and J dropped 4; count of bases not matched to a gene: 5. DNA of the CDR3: TGTGCCATCAGTGGGGACAGGGGGCATGGGTACGAGCAGTACTTC. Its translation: CAISGDRGHGYEQYF.

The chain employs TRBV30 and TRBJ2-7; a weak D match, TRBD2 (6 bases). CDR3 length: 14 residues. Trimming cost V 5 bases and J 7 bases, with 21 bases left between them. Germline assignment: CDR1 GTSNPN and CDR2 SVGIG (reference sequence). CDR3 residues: CAWSPAGLRLEQYF. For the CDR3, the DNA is TGTGCCTGGTCCCCGGCGGGACTTCGTCTGGAGCAGTACTTC.

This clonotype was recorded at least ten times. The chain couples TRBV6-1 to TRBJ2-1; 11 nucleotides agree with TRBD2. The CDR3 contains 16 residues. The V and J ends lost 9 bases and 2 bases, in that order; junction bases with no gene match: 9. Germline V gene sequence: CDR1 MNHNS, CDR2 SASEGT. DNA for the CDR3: TGTGCCAGGGAACAACTAGCGGGAGTTGCCTACAATGAGCAGTTCTTC. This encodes CAREQLAGVAYNEQFF.

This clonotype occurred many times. The CDR3, as DNA: TGTGCCATTCGACAGTCTACCGGGAGCTATGGCTACACCTTC. It translates to CAIRQSTGSYGYTF. The chain links TRBV10-3 to TRBJ1-2, with a weak D call TRBD1 (5 bases). From germline, CDR1 is ENHRY and CDR2 SYGVKD. V lost 9 bases to trimming and J lost 4 bases, with 18 bases between them. The length of the CDR3 is 14 residues.

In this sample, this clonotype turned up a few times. In DNA, the CDR3 is TGTGCCAGTAACAGGGGTAGCAATCAGCCCCAGCATTTT. Translating gives CASNRGSNQPQHF. V is TRBV19 and J is TRBJ1-5, with 7 bases lining up with TRBD1. Unmatched junction bases numbered 0, after V lost 7 bases and J lost 0 bases. Germline V gene sequence: CDR1 LNHDA, CDR2 SQIVND (reference sequence). The CDR3 is 13 amino acids. The complete variable domain, with remaining parts taken from reference TRBV19 and TRBJ1-5, reads DGGITQSPKYLFRKEGQNVTLSCEQNLNHDAMYWYRQDPGQGLRLIYYSQIVNDFQKGDIAEGYSVSREKKESFPLTVTSAQKNPTAFYLCASNRGSNQPQHFGDGTRLSIL.

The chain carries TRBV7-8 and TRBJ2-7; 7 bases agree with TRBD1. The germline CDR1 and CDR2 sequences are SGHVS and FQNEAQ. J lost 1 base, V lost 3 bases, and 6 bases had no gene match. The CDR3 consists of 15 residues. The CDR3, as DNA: TGTGCCAGCAGCTTCCGCCGGGACAGATCCTACGAGCAGTACTTC. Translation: CASSFRRDRSYEQYF.

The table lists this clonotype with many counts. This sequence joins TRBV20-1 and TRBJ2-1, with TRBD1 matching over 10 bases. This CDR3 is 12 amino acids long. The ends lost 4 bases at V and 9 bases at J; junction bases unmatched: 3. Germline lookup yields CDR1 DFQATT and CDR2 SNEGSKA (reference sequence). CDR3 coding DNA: TGCAGTGCTACTGACAGGGGGCCTGAGCAGTTCTTC. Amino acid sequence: CSATDRGPEQFF.

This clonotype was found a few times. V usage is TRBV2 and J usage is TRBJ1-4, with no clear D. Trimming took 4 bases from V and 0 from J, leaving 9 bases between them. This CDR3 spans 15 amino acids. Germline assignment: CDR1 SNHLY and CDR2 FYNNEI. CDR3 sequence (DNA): TGTGCCAGCAGTGGGCGGCGGGCAACTAATGAAAAACTGTTTTTT. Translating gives CASSGRRATNEKLFF.

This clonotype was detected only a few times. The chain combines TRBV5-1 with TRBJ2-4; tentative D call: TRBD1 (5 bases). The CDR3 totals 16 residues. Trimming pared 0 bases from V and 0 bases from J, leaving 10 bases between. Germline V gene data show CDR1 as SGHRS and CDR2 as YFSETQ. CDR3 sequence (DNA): TGCGCCAGCAGCTTGGACTCAGGGCGAGCCAAAAACATTCAGTACTTC. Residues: CASSLDSGRAKNIQYF.

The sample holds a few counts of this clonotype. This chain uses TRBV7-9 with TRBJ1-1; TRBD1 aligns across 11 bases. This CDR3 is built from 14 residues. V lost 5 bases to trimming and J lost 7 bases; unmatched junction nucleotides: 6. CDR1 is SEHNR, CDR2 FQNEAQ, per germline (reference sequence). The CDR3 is CASSLGQGVSEAFF. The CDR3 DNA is TGTGCCAGCAGCCTGGGACAGGGGGTGAGTGAAGCTTTCTTT.